The 28 T cell receptor beta chains below come from one sample, sequenced in a study of Graves' ophthalmopathy and Graves' hyperthyroidism. The authors amplified TCR beta CDR3 regions, and they did so from RNA transcripts for repertoire sequencing. First-round RT-PCR relied on HTBI primers, and a second-round multiplex PCR came next. TCRdb analysed the multiplex PCR reads with MiXCR anew, one entry per CDR3 protein. The table has 680,000 or so distinct CDR3 sequences, about a fifth seen once. The sequencing input was peripheral blood. The receptor source for this set is a woman between 18 and 29 years old with stable Graves' hyperthyroidism. Some clones in this sample may be carry-over from other donors' samples.

This clonotype is a singleton in its sample. This chain links TRBV7-9 with TRBJ1-1; the D is unclear. This CDR3 region has 12 residues. CDR1 is SEHNR and CDR2 is FQNEAQ in the germline V gene (reference sequence). V lost 3 bases, J lost 4 bases, and 6 bases lay in between. The CDR3 nucleotides are TGTGCCAGCAGCTTCACAACCACTGAAGCTTTCTTT. It specifies CASSFTTTEAFF.

This clonotype showed up many times. The rearrangement joins TRBV4-1 to TRBJ2-7; 7 bases are a match to TRBD1. The CDR3 covers 14 residues. V was pared by 1 base and J by 4 bases, with 4 bases of the junction left unmatched. The germline CDR1 and CDR2 sequences are MGHRA and YSYEKL. The DNA for the CDR3 is TGCGCCAGCAGCCAAGGGGACAGCAATTACGAGCAGTACTTC. It encodes CASSQGDSNYEQYF.

The table lists this clonotype with many counts. V gene TRBV6-2 or TRBV6-3 combines with J gene TRBJ1-6, with 8 bases lining up with TRBD1. Germline V gene data show CDR1 as MNHEY and CDR2 as SVGEGT. The CDR3 extends over 15 amino acids. V lost 7 bases to trimming and J lost 9 bases; unmatched junction nucleotides: 11. This chain's CDR3 is CASTTPRTGISPLHF. Here the CDR3 DNA reads TGTGCCAGCACTACTCCCAGGACAGGGATTTCACCCCTCCACTTT.

This clonotype was picked up many times. The V call is TRBV4-1, the J call TRBJ1-1; 8 positions match TRBD1. Trimming at V came to 3 bases and at J to 1 base, leaving 4 bases not matched to a gene. The CDR3 sequence is 15 residues long. Germline V CDR1 and CDR2: MGHRA, YSYEKL. DNA of the CDR3: TGCGCCAGCAGCCACCCCGGGACAGGGAACACTGAAGCTTTCTTT. It is translated as CASSHPGTGNTEAFF.

This clonotype was counted at least ten times. CDR3 sequence: CASRRLSYEQYF. The CDR3 nucleotides are TGTGCCAGCAGGAGACTCTCCTACGAGCAGTACTTC. J is TRBJ2-7 and V is TRBV2; D not resolved. V lost 6 bases to trimming and J lost 0 bases, with 6 bases between them. Germline assignment: CDR1 SNHLY and CDR2 FYNNEI. This CDR3 has 12 residues.

This clonotype has ten or more counts. The CDR3 coding sequence is TGTGCCAGCAGCAGGGGAGAGGGCAATCAGCCCCAGCATTTT. This codes for CASSRGEGNQPQHF. V usage is TRBV12-3 or TRBV12-4 and J usage is TRBJ1-5; TRBD1 might be the D (6 bases). The CDR3 is 14 residues long. Trimming took 6 bases from V and 2 from J, leaving 11 bases between them.

This clonotype has ten or more counts. The V gene is TRBV20-1, the J gene TRBJ2-4, with D perhaps TRBD1 (6 bases). V was trimmed by 6 bases and J by 5 bases, leaving 14 bases between them. CDR3 length: 13 amino acids. CDR1 is DFQATT, CDR2 SNEGSKA, per germline (reference sequence). The CDR3 is CSALQGRENIQYF. In DNA, the CDR3 is TGCAGTGCCCTTCAGGGGCGAGAAAACATTCAGTACTTC.

This chain uses TRBV18 with TRBJ1-5; D might be TRBD1 (6 bases). The CDR3 is 15 residues long. V lost 3 bases and J lost 2, with 11 bases in between. In germline, CDR1 is KGHSH, CDR2 LQKENI. CDR3: CASSPPGDGNQPQHF. In DNA, the CDR3 is TGTGCCAGCTCACCGCCAGGGGATGGCAATCAGCCCCAGCATTTT. The full variable domain, in which reference TRBV18 and TRBJ1-5 provide the parts outside the CDR3, is NAGVMQNPRHLVRRRGQEARLRCSPMKGHSHVYWYRQLPEEGLKFMVYLQKENIIDESGMPKERFSAEFPKEGPSILRIQQVVRGDSAAYFCASSPPGDGNQPQHFGDGTRLSIL.

In this sample, this clonotype turned up many times. This chain joins TRBV6-1 and TRBJ1-3; D uncertain. The V gene lost 7 bases and the J gene lost 6 bases, with 16 bases spanning the gap. Germline V gene data show CDR1 as MNHNS and CDR2 as SASEGT. This CDR3 is built from 14 residues. The CDR3 is CASIKVGISNTIYF. CDR3 bases: TGTGCCAGCATCAAGGTCGGGATCTCAAACACCATATATTTT.

V usage is TRBV6-2 or TRBV6-3 and J usage is TRBJ2-4; maybe TRBD1 (6 bases). Germline lookup yields CDR1 MNHEY and CDR2 SVGEGT. The CDR3 has 14 amino acids. The ends were cut back, 6 bases at V and 2 bases at J, with 11 bases in the middle. CDR3 sequence: CASSGTLTKNIQYF. CDR3 DNA: TGTGCCAGCAGCGGGACACTTACCAAAAACATTCAGTACTTC.

This clonotype was detected many times. The chain combines TRBV14 with TRBJ2-2; the D is unclear. CDR3 length: 16 residues. The V gene lost 3 bases and the J gene lost 0 bases, with 11 bases spanning the gap. In germline, CDR1 is SGHDN, CDR2 FVKESK. The CDR3 nucleotides are TGTGCCAGCAGCCACGTTTCTATAGCGAACACCGGGGAGCTGTTTTTT. Translation: CASSHVSIANTGELFF.

V gene TRBV13 combines with J gene TRBJ1-6, with TRBD1 matching over 10 bases. There are 15 residues in the CDR3. V lost 8 bases to trimming and J lost 3 bases; unmatched junction nucleotides: 4. CDR1 and CDR2 from the germline V gene are PRHDT and FYEKMQ (reference sequence). The CDR3 protein is CASGDRGNYNSPLHF. CDR3 coding DNA: TGTGCCAGCGGGGACAGGGGAAACTATAATTCACCCCTCCACTTT.

Many counts were recorded for this clonotype. The V call is TRBV6-2 or TRBV6-3, the J call TRBJ1-1; 7 positions agree with TRBD1. The CDR3 sequence is 15 residues long. V lost 4 bases and J lost 9; bases outside the gene matches: 14. The V gene's germline CDR1 is MNHEY and CDR2 SVGEGT. The CDR3 DNA reads TGTGCCAGCAGTTCACCCGGGACAGCCTTCCACAAAGCTTTCTTT. Translating gives CASSSPGTAFHKAFF.

V and J are TRBV12-3 or TRBV12-4 and TRBJ1-1, with D perhaps matching TRBD1 (6 bases). This CDR3 has 18 residues. V shed 2 bases and J shed 0 bases, with 19 bases lying between them. CDR3 amino acids: CASSLNLGGTDMNTEAFF. The CDR3 nucleotides read TGTGCCAGCAGTTTAAATCTAGGGGGGACGGACATGAACACTGAAGCTTTCTTT.

This clonotype was detected many times. The rearrangement links TRBV29-1 to TRBJ2-7, with 7 nucleotides matching TRBD1. The germline CDR1 and CDR2 sequences are SQVTM and ANQGSEA. With V trimmed by 4 bases and J by 6 bases, 18 bases remained unmatched. This CDR3 contains 16 residues. The CDR3 reads CSVGGGPRQGISEQYF. CDR3 DNA sequence: TGCAGCGTTGGAGGAGGCCCGAGACAGGGTATTTCCGAGCAGTACTTC.

The V call is TRBV6-1, the J call TRBJ1-1, with D tentatively TRBD1 (6 bases). This CDR3 has 14 amino acids. CDR1 is MNHNS and CDR2 is SASEGT in the germline V gene. Trimming removed 5 bases from V and 6 bases from J, with 16 bases in between. CDR3 sequence reads: CASSTQGARPEAFF. The CDR3 nucleotides are TGTGCCAGCAGTACACAGGGTGCGAGACCTGAAGCTTTCTTT.

This clonotype was seen a handful of times. The chain couples TRBV20-1 to TRBJ2-7, with 16 bases matching TRBD2. The CDR3 sequence is 13 residues long. The V gene end was trimmed by 6 bases and the J gene end by 4 bases; junction bases not matched to a gene: 0. Germline CDR1 DFQATT, CDR2 SNEGSKA (reference sequence). CDR3 protein: CSAGLAGGYEQYF. CDR3 DNA: TGCAGTGCGGGACTAGCGGGAGGGTACGAGCAGTACTTC.

The sample holds many counts of this clonotype. V and J are TRBV18 and TRBJ2-5; D ambiguous. V lost 6 bases to trimming and J lost 0 bases, with 8 bases between them. Looked up from germline, CDR1 is KGHSH and CDR2 is LQKENI. The CDR3 contains 13 residues. CDR3 amino acids: CASSGMYQETQYF. Written as DNA, the CDR3 is TGTGCCAGCTCGGGGATGTACCAAGAGACCCAGTACTTC.

This sequence joins TRBV27 and TRBJ2-7, with 7 bases identical to TRBD2. Germline loops: CDR1 MNHEY, CDR2 SMNVEV (reference sequence). The V segment lost 0 bases and the J segment 0 bases; nucleotides outside the gene matches: 2. CDR3 length: 15 amino acids. CDR3 in amino acids: CASSLSLATSYEQYF. The CDR3 bases are TGTGCCAGCAGTTTATCACTAGCGACCTCCTACGAGCAGTACTTC.

This rearrangement joins TRBV9 to TRBJ2-5, with TRBD2 matching 11 bases. The CDR3 is 19 amino acids. Per germline, CDR1 SGDLS and CDR2 YYNGEE. The junction had 13 bases not matched to a gene; V was cut back by 0 bases and J by 3 bases. DNA for the CDR3: TGTGCCAGCAGCGTAGTCCCCACATCTAGCGGGGGGATCAAAGAGACCCAGTACTTC. Encoded protein: CASSVVPTSSGGIKETQYF.

This clonotype was picked up many times. This chain uses TRBV10-3 with TRBJ2-7, with D perhaps matching TRBD2 (6 bases). With 6 bases removed from V and 1 base from J, the gap between germline ends came to 16 bases. Germline CDR1 and CDR2: ENHRY and SYGVKD. CDR3 length: 15 residues. For the CDR3, the DNA is TGTGCCATCAGAACTAGCCTTACCCGTTCCTACGAGCAGTACTTC. Residues: CAIRTSLTRSYEQYF.

The sample holds many counts of this clonotype. The chain joins TRBV6-4 to TRBJ2-5; 7 nucleotides match TRBD1. Germline CDR1 reads MRHNA; CDR2 reads SNTAGT. The CDR3 totals 15 residues. Trimming took 4 bases from V and 2 from J; bases not matched to a gene: 7. Here the CDR3 reads CASSGGQTKQETQYF. The CDR3 DNA follows: TGTGCCAGCAGTGGGGGACAGACAAAACAAGAGACCCAGTACTTC.

This clonotype was recorded once. This chain joins TRBV20-1 and TRBJ2-5; 8 bases align to TRBD2. Germline trimming cut 3 bases from V and 5 bases from J; bases unmatched to any gene: 17. The germline CDR1 and CDR2 sequences are DFQATT and SNEGSKA (reference sequence). The CDR3 extends over 17 amino acids. The CDR3: CSASQYSLAGGAETQYF. DNA of the CDR3: TGCAGTGCTAGTCAATATTCCTTGGCGGGGGGAGCGGAGACCCAGTACTTC.

This clonotype was seen many times. The V and J genes are TRBV6-5 and TRBJ2-7; D is ambiguous. Per the germline V gene, CDR1 is MNHEY and CDR2 is SVGAGI. Trimming left V 6 bases short and J 3 bases short, with 15 bases between. The CDR3 spans 14 residues. CDR3 DNA: TGTGCCAGCAGCACCCCGGCCGTTTACTACGAGCAGTACTTC. Its protein product is CASSTPAVYYEQYF.

The rearrangement joins TRBV25-1 to TRBJ1-5; no firm D call. Between the trimmed V and J ends, which lost 5 bases and 9 bases, there was a span of 11 bases. The CDR3 has 12 amino acids. From germline, CDR1 is MGHDK and CDR2 SYGVNS. This chain's CDR3 is CASSRADGPQHF. For the CDR3, the DNA is TGTGCCAGCAGTCGGGCCGACGGGCCCCAGCATTTT.

CDR3 in DNA: TGTGCCACCAGCGGGGAGGGCAACTATGGCTACACCTTC. Translating gives CATSGEGNYGYTF. The chain uses TRBV15 and TRBJ1-2; D remains ambiguous. This CDR3 comprises 13 residues. From germline, CDR1 is LNHNV and CDR2 YYDKDF (reference sequence). Trimming removed 5 bases at V and 2 bases at J, with 9 bases between.

The chain couples TRBV2 to TRBJ2-5, with a weak D call TRBD2 (6 bases). The CDR3 is 15 residues long. The V end was cut by 3 bases, the J end by 3 bases, with 14 bases between. Germline V lookup: CDR1 SNHLY, CDR2 FYNNEI. CDR3 amino acids: CASSDGGLAKETQYF. In DNA form, the CDR3 reads TGTGCCAGCAGTGACGGGGGACTGGCTAAAGAGACCCAGTACTTC.

The table lists this clonotype with a few counts. The chain recombines TRBV29-1 with TRBJ2-7, with D possibly TRBD2 on 5 matching bases. V lost 4 bases to trimming and J lost 3 bases, with 13 bases between them. CDR1 and CDR2 (germline): SQVTM, ANQGSEA. The CDR3 extends over 13 amino acids. Here the CDR3 DNA reads TGCAGCGTTGCGCCGGGAAGCATCTACGAGCAGTACTTC. It encodes CSVAPGSIYEQYF.